The text below deals with one T cell receptor beta chain. The PCR contained 60 Vbeta and 13 Jbeta primers. The protocol was immunoSEQ multiplex PCR, while the TCRdb copy is restricted to in-frame clones and leaves out a portion. Here the sample spans about 190,000 clones, around 85% being singletons. The CDR3 length is 16 residues. V was shortened by 8 bases and J by 3 bases, with 20 bases between the two germline ends. Germline V gives CDR1 MDHEN, CDR2 SYDVKM. This record belongs to a study of cytomegalovirus exposure and HLA in healthy donors. The TCR comes from a man aged 35-49 years in good health and CMV-seropositive. The chain joins TRBV28 to TRBJ2-1; D perhaps matches TRBD2 (6 bases). The material sequenced was PBMCs. CDR3 DNA sequence: TGTGCCAGCGTTAGGGGCGGTGGTAGCGGCTACAATGAGCAGTTCTTC. It is translated as CASVRGGGSGYNEQFF.